This T cell receptor (beta chain) comes out of a study of shared clonotypes between healthy human individuals. TCRdb keeps only in-frame clones here, not all; method: immunoSEQ multiplex PCR. The sample has approximately 940,000 clones, 76% seen once; the top ten hold roughly 1.5%. Study conclusions and caveats: Researchers found naive subsets generally carried larger estimated richness than memory subsets.

The CDR3 runs to 15 residues. Germline V gives CDR1 SGHNT, CDR2 YYREEE (reference sequence). J was trimmed by 2 bases and V by 1 base; bases with no gene match: 3. Turning to this clone: The antigen remains undetermined.

Sequenced input: memory CD4+ T cells sorted from blood. As to subset: CD45RA-negative fraction. The chain uses TRBV5-4 and TRBJ2-5; TRBD2 matches at 9 bases. The receptor was isolated from a man between 18 and 29 years old in good health. CDR3 sequence (DNA): TGTGCCAGCAGCTTGCCTAGCGGGGATCAAGAGACCCAGTACTTC. Amino acid sequence: CASSLPSGDQETQYF.